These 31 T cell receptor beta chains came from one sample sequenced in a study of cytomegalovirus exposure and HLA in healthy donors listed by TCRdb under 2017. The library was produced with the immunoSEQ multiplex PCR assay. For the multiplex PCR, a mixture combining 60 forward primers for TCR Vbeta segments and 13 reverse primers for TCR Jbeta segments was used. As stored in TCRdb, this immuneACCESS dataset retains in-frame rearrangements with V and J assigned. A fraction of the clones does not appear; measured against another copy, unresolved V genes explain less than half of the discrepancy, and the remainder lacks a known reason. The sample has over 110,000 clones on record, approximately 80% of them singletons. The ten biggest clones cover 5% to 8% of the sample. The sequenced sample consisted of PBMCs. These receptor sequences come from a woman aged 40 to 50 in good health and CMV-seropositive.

As DNA, the CDR3 is TGCAGCGCCGTTCCTCGACTAGCGGGTACCTCCTACGAGCAGTACTTC. This encodes CSAVPRLAGTSYEQYF. This rearrangement joins TRBV29-1 to TRBJ2-7, with 10 bases that match TRBD2. The CDR3 is 16 residues long. Per germline, CDR1 SQVTM and CDR2 ANQGSEA. V dropped 7 bases and J dropped 0; count of bases not matched to a gene: 12.

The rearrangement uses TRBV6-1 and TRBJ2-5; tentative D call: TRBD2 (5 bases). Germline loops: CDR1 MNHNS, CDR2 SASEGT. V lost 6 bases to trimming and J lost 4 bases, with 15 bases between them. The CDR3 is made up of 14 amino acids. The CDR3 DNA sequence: TGTGCCAGCAGCCCTAGGACTGATGTAGAGACCCAGTACTTC. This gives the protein CASSPRTDVETQYF.

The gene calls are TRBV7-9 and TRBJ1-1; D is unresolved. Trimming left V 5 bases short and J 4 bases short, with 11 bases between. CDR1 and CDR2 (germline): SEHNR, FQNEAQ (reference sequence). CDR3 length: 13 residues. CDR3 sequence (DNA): TGTGCCAGCAGCATCCTCGCGGGCACTGAAGCTTTCTTT. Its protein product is CASSILAGTEAFF.

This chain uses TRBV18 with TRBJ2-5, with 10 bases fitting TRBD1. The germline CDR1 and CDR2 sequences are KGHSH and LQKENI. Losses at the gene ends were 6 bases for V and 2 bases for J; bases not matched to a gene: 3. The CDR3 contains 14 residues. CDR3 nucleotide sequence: TGTGCCAGCTCCCGGGACAGGGGTCAAGAGACCCAGTACTTC. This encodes CASSRDRGQETQYF.

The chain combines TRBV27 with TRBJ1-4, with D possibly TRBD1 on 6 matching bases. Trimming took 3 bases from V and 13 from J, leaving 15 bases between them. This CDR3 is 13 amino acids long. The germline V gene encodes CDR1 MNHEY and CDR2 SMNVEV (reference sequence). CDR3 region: CASSLGSTGILFF. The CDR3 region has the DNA TGTGCCAGCAGTTTGGGCAGCACAGGGATACTGTTTTTT.

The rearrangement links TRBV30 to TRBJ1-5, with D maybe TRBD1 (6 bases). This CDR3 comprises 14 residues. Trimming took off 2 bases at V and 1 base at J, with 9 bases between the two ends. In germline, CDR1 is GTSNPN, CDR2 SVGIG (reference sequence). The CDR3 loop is CAWSYGQSNQPQHF. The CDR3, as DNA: TGTGCCTGGAGTTATGGACAGAGCAATCAGCCCCAGCATTTT. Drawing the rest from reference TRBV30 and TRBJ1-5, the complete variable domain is SQTIHQWPATLVQPVGSPLSLECTVEGTSNPNLYWYRQAAGRGLQLLFYSVGIGQISSEVPQNLSASRPQDRQFILSSKKLLLSDSGFYLCAWSYGQSNQPQHFGDGTRLSIL.

CDR3 coding DNA: TGTGCCAGCAGCGTATCCACAGGGGGCCCAGATTCACCCCTCCACTTT. Amino acid sequence: CASSVSTGGPDSPLHF. The chain links TRBV9 to TRBJ1-6, with 9 bases fitting TRBD1. Germline V gives CDR1 SGDLS, CDR2 YYNGEE. The CDR3 loop spans 16 amino acids. The ends lost 1 base at V and 8 bases at J; junction bases unmatched: 7.

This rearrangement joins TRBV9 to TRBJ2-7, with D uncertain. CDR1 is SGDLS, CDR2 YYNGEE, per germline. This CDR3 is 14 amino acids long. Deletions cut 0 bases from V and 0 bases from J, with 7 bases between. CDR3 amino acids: CASSVDHSSYEQYF. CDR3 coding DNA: TGTGCCAGCAGCGTAGACCACTCCTCCTACGAGCAGTACTTC.

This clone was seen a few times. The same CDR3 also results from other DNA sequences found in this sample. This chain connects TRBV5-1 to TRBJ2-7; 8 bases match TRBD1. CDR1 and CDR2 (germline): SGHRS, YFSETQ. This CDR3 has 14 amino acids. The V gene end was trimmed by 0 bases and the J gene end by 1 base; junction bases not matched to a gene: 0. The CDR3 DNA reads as TGCGCCAGCAGCTTGGGACAGGGGTCCTACGAGCAGTACTTC. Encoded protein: CASSLGQGSYEQYF.

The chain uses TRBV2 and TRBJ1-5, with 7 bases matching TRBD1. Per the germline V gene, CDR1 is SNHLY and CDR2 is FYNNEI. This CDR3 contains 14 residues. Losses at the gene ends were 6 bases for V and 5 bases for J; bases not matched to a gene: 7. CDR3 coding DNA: TGTGCCAGCAGGGACCCAGGGGGGTATCAGCCCCAGCATTTT. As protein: CASRDPGGYQPQHF.

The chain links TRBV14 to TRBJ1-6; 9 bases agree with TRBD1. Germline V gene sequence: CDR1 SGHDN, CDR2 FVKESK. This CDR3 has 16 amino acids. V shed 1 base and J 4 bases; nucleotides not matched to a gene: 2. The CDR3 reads CASSQVGTGYNSPLHF. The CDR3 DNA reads TGTGCCAGCAGCCAAGTAGGGACAGGGTATAATTCACCCCTCCACTTT.

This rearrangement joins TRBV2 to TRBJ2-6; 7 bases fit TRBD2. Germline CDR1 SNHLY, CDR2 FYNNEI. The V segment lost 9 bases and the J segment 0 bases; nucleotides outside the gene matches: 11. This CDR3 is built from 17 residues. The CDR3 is CASQWLREASGANVLTF. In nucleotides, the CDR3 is TGTGCCAGTCAATGGCTCCGGGAGGCCTCTGGGGCCAACGTCCTGACTTTC.

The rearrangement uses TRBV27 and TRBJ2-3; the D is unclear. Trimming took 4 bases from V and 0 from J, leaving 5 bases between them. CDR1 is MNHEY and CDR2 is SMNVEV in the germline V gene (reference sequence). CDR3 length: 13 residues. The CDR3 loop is CASSYPSTDTQYF. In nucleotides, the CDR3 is TGTGCCAGCAGTTATCCTAGCACAGATACGCAGTATTTT.

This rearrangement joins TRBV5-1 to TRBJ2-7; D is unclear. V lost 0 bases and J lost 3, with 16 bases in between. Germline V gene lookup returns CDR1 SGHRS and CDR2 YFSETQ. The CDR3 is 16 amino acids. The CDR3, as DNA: TGCGCCAGCAGCTTGGATGGGCTAAGCTTACGCTACGAGCAGTACTTC. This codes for CASSLDGLSLRYEQYF.

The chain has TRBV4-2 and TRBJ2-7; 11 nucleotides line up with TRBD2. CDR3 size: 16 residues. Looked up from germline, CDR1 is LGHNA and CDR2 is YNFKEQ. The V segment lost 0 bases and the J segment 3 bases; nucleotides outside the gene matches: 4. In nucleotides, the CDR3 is TGTGCCAGCAGCCAAGATGGTAGCGGGAGGGTCTACGAGCAGTACTTC. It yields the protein CASSQDGSGRVYEQYF.

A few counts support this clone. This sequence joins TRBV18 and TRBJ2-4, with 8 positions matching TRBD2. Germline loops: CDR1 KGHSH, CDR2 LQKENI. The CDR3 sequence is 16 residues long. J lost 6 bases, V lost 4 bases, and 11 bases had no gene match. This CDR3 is CASSRSGSPIGNIQYF. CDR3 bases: TGTGCCAGCTCACGGAGCGGGAGTCCCATAGGAAACATTCAGTACTTC.

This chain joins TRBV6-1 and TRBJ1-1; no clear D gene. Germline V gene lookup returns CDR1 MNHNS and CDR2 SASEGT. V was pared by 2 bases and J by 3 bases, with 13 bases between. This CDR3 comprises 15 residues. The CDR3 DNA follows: TGTGCCAGCAGTGAAAACGTGGTAAGAGACACTGAAGCTTTCTTT. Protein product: CASSENVVRDTEAFF.

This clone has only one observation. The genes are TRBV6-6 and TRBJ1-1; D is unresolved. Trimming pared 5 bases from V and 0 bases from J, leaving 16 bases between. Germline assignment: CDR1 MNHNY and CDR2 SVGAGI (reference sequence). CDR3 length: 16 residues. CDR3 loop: CASSPVRREMNTEAFF. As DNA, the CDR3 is TGTGCCAGCAGTCCAGTCCGCCGGGAGATGAACACTGAAGCTTTCTTT.

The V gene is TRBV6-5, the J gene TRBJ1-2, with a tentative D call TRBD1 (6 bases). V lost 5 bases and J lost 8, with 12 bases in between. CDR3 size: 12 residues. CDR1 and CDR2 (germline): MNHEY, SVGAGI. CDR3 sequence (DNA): TGTGCCAGCAGTGAATTGAGGGGGGGCTACACCTTC. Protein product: CASSELRGGYTF.

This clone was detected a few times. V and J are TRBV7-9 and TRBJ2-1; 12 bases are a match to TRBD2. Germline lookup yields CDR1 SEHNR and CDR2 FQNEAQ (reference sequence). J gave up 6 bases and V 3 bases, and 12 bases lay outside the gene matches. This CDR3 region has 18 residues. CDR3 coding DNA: TGTGCCAGCAGCTTCCCTCCCCGACTAGCGGGAGTGGCCAATGAGCAGTTCTTC. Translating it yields CASSFPPRLAGVANEQFF.

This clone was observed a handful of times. CDR3 DNA sequence: TGTGCCAGCAGCTTAGCTAGCGGGAGTGTTTACGAGCAGTACTTC. Encoded protein: CASSLASGSVYEQYF. The V gene is TRBV7-2, the J gene TRBJ2-7; 9 bases fit TRBD2. The CDR3 extends over 15 amino acids. Germline trimming cut 0 bases from V and 4 bases from J; bases unmatched to any gene: 4. Germline V lookup: CDR1 SGHTA, CDR2 FQGNSA.

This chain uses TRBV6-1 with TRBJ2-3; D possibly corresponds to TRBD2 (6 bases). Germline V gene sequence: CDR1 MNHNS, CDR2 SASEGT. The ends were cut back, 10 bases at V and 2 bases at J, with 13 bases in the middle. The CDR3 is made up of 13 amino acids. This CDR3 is CANSWTITDTQYF. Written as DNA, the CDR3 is TGTGCCAACTCGTGGACTATCACAGATACGCAGTATTTT.

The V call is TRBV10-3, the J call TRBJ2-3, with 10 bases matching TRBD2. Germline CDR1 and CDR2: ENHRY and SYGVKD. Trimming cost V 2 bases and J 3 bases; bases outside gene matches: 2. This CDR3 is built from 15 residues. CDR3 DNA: TGTGCCATCAGTGAGGTAGCGGGAGGAACAGATACGCAGTATTTT. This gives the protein CAISEVAGGTDTQYF.

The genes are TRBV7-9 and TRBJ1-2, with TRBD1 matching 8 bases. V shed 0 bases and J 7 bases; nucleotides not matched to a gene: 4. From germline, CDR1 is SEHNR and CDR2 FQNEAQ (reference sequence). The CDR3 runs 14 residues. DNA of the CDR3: TGTGCCAGCAGCTTAGCCTCAGGGGGCACTGGCTACACCTTC. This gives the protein CASSLASGGTGYTF. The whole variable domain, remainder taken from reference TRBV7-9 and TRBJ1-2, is DTGVSQNPRHKITKRGQNVTFRCDPISEHNRLYWYRQTLGQGPEFLTYFQNEAQLEKSRLLSDRFSAERPKGSFSTLEIQRTEQGDSAMYLCASSLASGGTGYTFGSGTRLTVV.

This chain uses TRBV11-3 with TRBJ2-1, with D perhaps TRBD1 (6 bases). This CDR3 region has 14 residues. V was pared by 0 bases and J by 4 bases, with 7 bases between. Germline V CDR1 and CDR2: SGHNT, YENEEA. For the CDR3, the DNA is TGTGCCAGCAGCTTAGAAGGACAGTACAATGAGCAGTTCTTC. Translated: CASSLEGQYNEQFF.

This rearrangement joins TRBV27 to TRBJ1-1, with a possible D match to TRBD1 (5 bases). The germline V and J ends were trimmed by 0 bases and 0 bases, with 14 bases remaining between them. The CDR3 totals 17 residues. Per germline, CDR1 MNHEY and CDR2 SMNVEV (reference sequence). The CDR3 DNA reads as TGTGCCAGCAGTTTATCGGGGGGGGGTAGGATGAACACTGAAGCTTTCTTT. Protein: CASSLSGGGRMNTEAFF.

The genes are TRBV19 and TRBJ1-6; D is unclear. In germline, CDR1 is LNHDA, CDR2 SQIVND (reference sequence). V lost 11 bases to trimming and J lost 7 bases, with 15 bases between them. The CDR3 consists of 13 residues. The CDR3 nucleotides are TGTGCCGCGAGTTACGCTGAGAATTCACCCCTCCACTTT. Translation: CAASYAENSPLHF. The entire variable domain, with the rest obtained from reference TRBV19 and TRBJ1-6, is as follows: DGGITQSPKYLFRKEGQNVTLSCEQNLNHDAMYWYRQDPGQGLRLIYYSQIVNDFQKGDIAEGYSVSREKKESFPLTVTSAQKNPTAFYLCAASYAENSPLHFGNGTRLTVT.

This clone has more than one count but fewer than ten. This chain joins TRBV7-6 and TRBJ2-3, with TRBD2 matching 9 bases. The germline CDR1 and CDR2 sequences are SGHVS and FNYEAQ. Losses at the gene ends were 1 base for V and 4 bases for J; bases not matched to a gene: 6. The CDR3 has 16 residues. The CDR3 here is CASSLEVGGGADTQYF. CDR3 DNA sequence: TGTGCCAGCAGCTTAGAAGTTGGCGGGGGGGCAGATACGCAGTATTTT. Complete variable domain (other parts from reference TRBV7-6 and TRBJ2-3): GAGVSQSPRYKVTKRGQDVALRCDPISGHVSLYWYRQALGQGPEFLTYFNYEAQQDKSGLPNDRFSAERPEGSISTLTIQRTEQRDSAMYRCASSLEVGGGADTQYFGPGTRLTVL.

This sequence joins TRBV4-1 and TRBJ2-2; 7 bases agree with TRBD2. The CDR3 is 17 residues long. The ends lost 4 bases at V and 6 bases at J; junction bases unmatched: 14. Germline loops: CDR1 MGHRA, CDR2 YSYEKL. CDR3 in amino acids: CASSRGLLAEKAGELFF. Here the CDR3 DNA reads TGCGCCAGCAGCCGGGGTCTTCTAGCGGAAAAGGCCGGGGAGCTGTTTTTT.

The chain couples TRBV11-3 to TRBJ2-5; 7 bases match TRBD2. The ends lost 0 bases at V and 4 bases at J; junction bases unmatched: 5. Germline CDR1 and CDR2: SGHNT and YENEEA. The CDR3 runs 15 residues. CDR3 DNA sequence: TGTGCCAGCAGCTTAGATCGGGGGGATCCAGAGACCCAGTACTTC. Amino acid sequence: CASSLDRGDPETQYF.

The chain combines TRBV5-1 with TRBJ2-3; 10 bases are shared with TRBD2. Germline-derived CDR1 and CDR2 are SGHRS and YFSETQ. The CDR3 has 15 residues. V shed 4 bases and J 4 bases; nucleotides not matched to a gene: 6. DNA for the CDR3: TGCGCCAGCAGCCCAGGGGGGACTAGCGCAGATACGCAGTATTTT. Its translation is CASSPGGTSADTQYF.